This entry features one TCR beta chain sequence. This clonotype was found many times. This clone's antigen is unknown. There are no base qualities to consult, and no much larger clone falls within one base. The library was generated by RT-PCR. Sequencing instrument: NextSeq 550. TCRdb reprocessing: public reads trimmed at Q25 with fastp, clones called with MiXCR, in-frame beta chains kept. Rows with a matching CDR3 protein are joined into one entry that keeps the most common DNA and genes. For this sample there are hundreds of thousands of distinct CDR3 sequences; 16% appear just once. The top ten constitute less than 9.5% of the sample. V is pared back by 2 bases and J by 0 bases, with 4 bases lying between the germline termini. The germline V gene (reference sequence) gives CDR1 as DFQATT and CDR2 as SNEGSKA. The CDR3 covers 13 residues, taking in both the cysteine and the phenylalanine. Only CDR3 DNA is held: 39 bases, read in frame from base 1.

The data derive from a study of patients and donors after allogeneic stem cell transplantation (TCRdb year 2020). The origin of this receptor is a human donor who was either an allogeneic HSCT recipient or a stem cell or donor lymphocyte infusion donor (not recorded which). It is not recorded whose cells these are; they may come from a transplant donor. The sequenced sample was blood, either unsorted or a sorted T cell fraction (not recorded which). Recombination joined TRBV20-1 with TRBJ1-4, with the D gene call left open. The nucleotide sequence reads TGCAGTGCTAGATCCCCAACTAATGAAAAACTGTTTTTT. Its amino acids are CSARSPTNEKLFF.